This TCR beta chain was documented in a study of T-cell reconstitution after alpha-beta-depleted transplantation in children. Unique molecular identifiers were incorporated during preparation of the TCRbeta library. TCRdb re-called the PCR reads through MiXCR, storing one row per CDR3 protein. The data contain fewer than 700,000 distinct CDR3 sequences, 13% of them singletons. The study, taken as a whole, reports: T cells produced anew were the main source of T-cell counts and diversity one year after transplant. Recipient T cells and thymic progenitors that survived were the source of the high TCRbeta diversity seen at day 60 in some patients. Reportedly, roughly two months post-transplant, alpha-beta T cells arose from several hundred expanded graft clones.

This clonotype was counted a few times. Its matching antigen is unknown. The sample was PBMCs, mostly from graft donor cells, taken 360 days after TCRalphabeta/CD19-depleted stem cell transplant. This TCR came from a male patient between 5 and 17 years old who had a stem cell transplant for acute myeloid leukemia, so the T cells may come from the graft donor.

The CDR3 bases are TGTGCCAGCAGCCCGGAGGGCGTCCGCGAGCAGTTCTTC. Translation gives CASSPEGVREQFF. The V gene is TRBV9, the J gene TRBJ2-1; a possible D gene is TRBD2 (6 bases). The germline V gene encodes CDR1 SGDLS and CDR2 YYNGEE. Trimming stripped 4 bases from V and 10 bases from J, with 15 bases between. There are 13 residues in the CDR3.